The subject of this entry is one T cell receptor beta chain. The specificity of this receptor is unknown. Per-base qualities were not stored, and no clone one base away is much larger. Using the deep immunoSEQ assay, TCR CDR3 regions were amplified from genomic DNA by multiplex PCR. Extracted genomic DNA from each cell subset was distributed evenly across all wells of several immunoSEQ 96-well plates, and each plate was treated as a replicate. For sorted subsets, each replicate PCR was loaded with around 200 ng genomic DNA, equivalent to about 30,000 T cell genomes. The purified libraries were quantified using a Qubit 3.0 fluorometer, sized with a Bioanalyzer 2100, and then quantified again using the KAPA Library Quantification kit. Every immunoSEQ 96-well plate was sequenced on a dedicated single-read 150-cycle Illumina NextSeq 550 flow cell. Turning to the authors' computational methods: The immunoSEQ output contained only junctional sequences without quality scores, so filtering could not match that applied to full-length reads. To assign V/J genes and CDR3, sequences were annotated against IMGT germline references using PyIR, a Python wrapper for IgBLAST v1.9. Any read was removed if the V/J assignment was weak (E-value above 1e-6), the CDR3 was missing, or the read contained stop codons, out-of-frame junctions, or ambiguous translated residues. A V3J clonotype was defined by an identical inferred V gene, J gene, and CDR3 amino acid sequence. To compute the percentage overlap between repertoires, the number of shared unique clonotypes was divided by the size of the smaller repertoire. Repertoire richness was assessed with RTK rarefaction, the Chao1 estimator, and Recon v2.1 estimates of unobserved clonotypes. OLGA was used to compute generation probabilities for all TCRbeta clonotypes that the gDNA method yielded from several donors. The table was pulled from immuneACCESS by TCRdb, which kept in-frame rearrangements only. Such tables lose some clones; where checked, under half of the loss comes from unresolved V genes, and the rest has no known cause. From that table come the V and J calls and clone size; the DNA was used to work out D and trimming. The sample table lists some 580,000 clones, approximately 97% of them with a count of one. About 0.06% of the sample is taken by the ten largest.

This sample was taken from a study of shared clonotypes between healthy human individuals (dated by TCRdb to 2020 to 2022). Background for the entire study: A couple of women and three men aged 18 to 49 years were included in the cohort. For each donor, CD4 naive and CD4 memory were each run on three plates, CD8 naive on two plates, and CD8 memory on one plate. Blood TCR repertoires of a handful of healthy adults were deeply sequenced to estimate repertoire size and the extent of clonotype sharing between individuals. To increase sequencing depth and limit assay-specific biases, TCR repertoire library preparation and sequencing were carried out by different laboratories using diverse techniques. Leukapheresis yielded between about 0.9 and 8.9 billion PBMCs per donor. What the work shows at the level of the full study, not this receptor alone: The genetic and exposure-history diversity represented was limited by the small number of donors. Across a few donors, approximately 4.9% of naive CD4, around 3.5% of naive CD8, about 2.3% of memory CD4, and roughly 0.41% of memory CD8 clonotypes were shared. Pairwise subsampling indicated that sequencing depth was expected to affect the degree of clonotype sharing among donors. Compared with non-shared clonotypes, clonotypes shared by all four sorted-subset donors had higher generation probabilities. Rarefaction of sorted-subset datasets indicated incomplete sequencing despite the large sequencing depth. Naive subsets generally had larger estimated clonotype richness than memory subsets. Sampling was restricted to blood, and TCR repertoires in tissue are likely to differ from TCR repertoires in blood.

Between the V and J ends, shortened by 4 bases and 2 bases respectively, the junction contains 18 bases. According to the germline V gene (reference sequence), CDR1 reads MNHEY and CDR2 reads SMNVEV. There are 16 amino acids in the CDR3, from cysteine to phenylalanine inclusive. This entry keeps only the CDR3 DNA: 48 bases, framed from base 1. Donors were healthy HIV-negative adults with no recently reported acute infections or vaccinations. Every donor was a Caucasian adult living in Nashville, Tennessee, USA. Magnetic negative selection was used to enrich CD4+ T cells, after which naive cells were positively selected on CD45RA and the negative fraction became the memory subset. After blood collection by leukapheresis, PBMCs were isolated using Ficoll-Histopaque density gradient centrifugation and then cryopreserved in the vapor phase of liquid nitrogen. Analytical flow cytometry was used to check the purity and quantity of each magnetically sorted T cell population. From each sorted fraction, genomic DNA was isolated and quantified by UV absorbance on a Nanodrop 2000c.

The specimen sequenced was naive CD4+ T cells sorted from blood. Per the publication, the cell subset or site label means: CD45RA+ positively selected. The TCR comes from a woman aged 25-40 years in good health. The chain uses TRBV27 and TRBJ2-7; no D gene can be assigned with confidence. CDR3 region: CASSCNGLPPPYEQYF. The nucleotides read TGTGCCAGCAGTTGCAACGGGCTCCCGCCCCCCTACGAGCAGTACTTC.